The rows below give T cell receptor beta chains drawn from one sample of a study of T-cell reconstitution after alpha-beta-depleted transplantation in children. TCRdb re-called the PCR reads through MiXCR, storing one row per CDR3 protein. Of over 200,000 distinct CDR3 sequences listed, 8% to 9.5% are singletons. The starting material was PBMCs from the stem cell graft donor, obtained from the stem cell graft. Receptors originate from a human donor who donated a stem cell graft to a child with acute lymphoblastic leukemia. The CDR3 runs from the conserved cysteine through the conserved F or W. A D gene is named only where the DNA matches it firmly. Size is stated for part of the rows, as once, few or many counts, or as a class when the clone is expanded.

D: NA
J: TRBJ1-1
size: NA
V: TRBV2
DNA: TGTGCCAGCAGTGGAATGTCTGAAGCTTTCTTT
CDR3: CASSGMSEAFF

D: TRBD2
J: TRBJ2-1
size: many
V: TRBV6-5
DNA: TGTGCCAGCAGGACGACTAGCGGGGGCTCATTTGGGGGCGAGCAGTTCTTC
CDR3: CASRTTSGGSFGGEQFF

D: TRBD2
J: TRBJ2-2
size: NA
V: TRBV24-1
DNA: TGTGCCACCAGTGATTTTTCCAGCGGGGGGACCGGGGAGCTGTTTTTT
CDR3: CATSDFSSGGTGELFF

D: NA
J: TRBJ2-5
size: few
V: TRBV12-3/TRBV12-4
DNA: TGTGCCAGCGTATTGACCCCCCAAGAGACCCAGTACTTC
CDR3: CASVLTPQETQYF

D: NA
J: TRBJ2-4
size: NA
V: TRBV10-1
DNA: TGCGCCAGCAGTGAGGCTTTAGGTCTAGCCAAAAACATTCAGTACTTC
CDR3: CASSEALGLAKNIQYF

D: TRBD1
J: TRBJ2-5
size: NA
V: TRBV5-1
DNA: TGCGCCAGCAGCGCTTCAGGGGGCTCCGAAGAGACCCAGTACTTC
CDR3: CASSASGGSEETQYF

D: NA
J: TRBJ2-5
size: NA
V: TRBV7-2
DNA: TGTGCCAGCAGCCTAGACGCTGGGCGGATACAAGAGACCCAGTACTTC
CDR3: CASSLDAGRIQETQYF

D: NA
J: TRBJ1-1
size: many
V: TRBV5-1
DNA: TGCGCCAGCAACGCCGGGAACACTGAAGCTTTCTTT
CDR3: CASNAGNTEAFF

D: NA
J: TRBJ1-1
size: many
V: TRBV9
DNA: TGTGCCAGCAGCGTTGCAGGGAACACTGAAGCTTTCTTT
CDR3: CASSVAGNTEAFF

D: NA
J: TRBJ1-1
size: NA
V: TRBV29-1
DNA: TGCAGCGTCGCGCTAGGACAGAACACTGAAGCTTTCTTT
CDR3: CSVALGQNTEAFF